The present entry profiles one T cell receptor beta chain with its context. Its antigen is as yet unknown. This sample was taken from a study of PD-1 blockade in classical Hodgkin lymphoma. Study-level points and caveats: Complete responders entered with baseline diversity on par with newly diagnosed patients, the results showed. It was CD4+ TCR diversity, not CD8+, that rose significantly by C4D1.

Sequencing used immunoSEQ multiplex PCR; TCRdb keeps in-frame clones, though not all of them. The sample carries about 110,000 clones, roughly 87% recorded once. In every patient, relapse followed autologous stem cell transplantation, while exposure to brentuximab vedotin differed. Trimming stripped 4 bases from V and 1 base from J, with 10 bases between. The CDR3 consists of 14 residues. Looked up from germline, CDR1 is LNHDA and CDR2 is SQIVND (reference sequence). The sample consisted of peripheral blood mononuclear cells (PBMCs), taken before the second cycle of nivolumab. The V call is TRBV19, the J call TRBJ2-5; D call uncertain. The sequence was collected from a human donor with classical Hodgkin lymphoma. DNA of the CDR3: TGTGCCAGTAGTAGCGTGGCGCTCCAAGAGACCCAGTACTTC. Translation: CASSSVALQETQYF. Using reference TRBV19 and TRBJ2-5 for the parts outside the CDR3, the full variable domain is DGGITQSPKYLFRKEGQNVTLSCEQNLNHDAMYWYRQDPGQGLRLIYYSQIVNDFQKGDIAEGYSVSREKKESFPLTVTSAQKNPTAFYLCASSSVALQETQYFGPGTRLLVL.